The rows below give T cell receptor beta chains drawn from one sample of a study of T cells in Graves' hyperthyroidism and ophthalmopathy. TCRdb re-analysed the multiplex PCR reads in MiXCR, keeping a single row per CDR3 protein. The sample holds 450,000 to 600,000 distinct CDR3 sequences, just under 20% seen once. The source material was blood. The receptors were gathered from a man in his forties with Graves' ophthalmopathy. The CDR3 runs from the conserved cysteine through the conserved F or W. The D gene is left open where the match is weak. Clone size is stated in some rows and not others, as once, few, many or a class when expanded.

j_call,d_call,clone_size,v_call,cdr3_length,cdr3_nt,cdr3_aa
TRBJ2-2,NA,NA,TRBV7-3,15,TGTGCCAGCAGCTTAACCAGGGAATCGGCCGGGGAGCTGTTTTTT,CASSLTRESAGELFF
TRBJ2-1,NA,few,TRBV6-1,16,TGTGCCAGCAGTTACCGGAGGGCCAGCTCCTACAATGAGCAGTTCTTC,CASSYRRASSYNEQFF
TRBJ2-2,NA,many,TRBV7-2,16,TGTGCCAGCAGCTTATTTAGTACAGCGAACACCGGGGAGCTGTTTTTT,CASSLFSTANTGELFF
TRBJ2-1,NA,many,TRBV6-2/TRBV6-3,15,TGTGCCAGCAGTTACGAGGGGGTGGGGAAGAATGAGCAGTTCTTC,CASSYEGVGKNEQFF
TRBJ2-1,NA,NA,TRBV20-1,16,TGCAGTGCTCCTACTGGCGGGGTGAGCTCCTACAATGAGCAGTTCTTC,CSAPTGGVSSYNEQFF
TRBJ2-7,NA,NA,TRBV5-1,13,TGCGCCAGCAGCTTGAAGGGGGACTACGAGCAGTACTTC,CASSLKGDYEQYF
TRBJ1-5,NA,few,TRBV3-1,15,TGTGCCAGCAGCCAAGGAGGGGGTGTAGGGCAGCCCCAGCATTTT,CASSQGGGVGQPQHF
TRBJ2-1,TRBD1,NA,TRBV28,15,TGTGCCAGCAGTGCGACAGGGTCTGGGTACAATGAGCAGTTCTTC,CASSATGSGYNEQFF
TRBJ2-1,NA,many,TRBV20-1,14,TGCAGTGCCACAAGGCCAGACACGTCTGGTGAGCAGTTCTTC,CSATRPDTSGEQFF
TRBJ2-2,NA,many,TRBV27,17,TGTGCCAGCAGTTTTCACAGACAGGCGAAGAACACCGGGGAGCTGTTTTTT,CASSFHRQAKNTGELFF
TRBJ2-7,TRBD1,NA,TRBV5-1,15,TGCGCCAGCAGCTTGGTAGGACAGGGTATCCACGAGCAGTACTTC,CASSLVGQGIHEQYF
TRBJ1-4,NA,NA,TRBV7-9,14,TGTGCCAGCAGCTTATCGGGACGACACGAGAAACTGTTTTTT,CASSLSGRHEKLFF
TRBJ2-1,TRBD2,NA,TRBV20-1,14,TGCAGTGCTAGGGCGGGACTATCCTACAATGAGCAGTTCTTC,CSARAGLSYNEQFF
TRBJ2-7,TRBD2,NA,TRBV7-9,16,TGTGCCAGCAGCCAACTGACTAGCGGGCCATTATACGAGCAGTACTTC,CASSQLTSGPLYEQYF
TRBJ1-2,NA,many,TRBV29-1,11,TGCAGCGCTGATTACAGGGAAGGCTACACCTTC,CSADYREGYTF
TRBJ1-6,TRBD1,NA,TRBV12-3/TRBV12-4,17,TGTGCCAGCAGTTTCGGGACAGGGGATGGGATTAATTCACCCCTCCACTTT,CASSFGTGDGINSPLHF
TRBJ2-3,TRBD2,many,TRBV24-1,15,TGTGCCACCAGCCGGACTAGCGGGAAGACAGATACGCAGTATTTT,CATSRTSGKTDTQYF
TRBJ1-2,NA,NA,TRBV7-9,16,TGTGCCAGCAGCTTCGCTAAATCCGGCTCAGCCCGAGTCTACACCTTC,CASSFAKSGSARVYTF
TRBJ1-2,TRBD1,many,TRBV20-1,14,TGCAGTGTCAACCCGCGGCTGGACAGGGTTGGCTACACCTTC,CSVNPRLDRVGYTF
TRBJ2-1,NA,NA,TRBV10-3,16,TGTGCCATCAGTGAGGATTTGCGGGGATCCTACAATGAGCAGTTCTTC,CAISEDLRGSYNEQFF
TRBJ2-2,NA,few,TRBV6-1,19,TGTGCCAGCAGTATGGCCGACAGGTTTAGGGCGGTCCCCACCGGGGAGCTGTTTTTT,CASSMADRFRAVPTGELFF
TRBJ2-7,TRBD1,NA,TRBV5-1,16,TGCGCCAGCAGCCTAACCCCGGGACAGGGGGCGTCTGCCCCGTACTTC,CASSLTPGQGASAPYF
TRBJ2-5,NA,many,TRBV27,13,TGTGCCAGCACCCCCCGAACGGGTGAGACCCAGTACTTC,CASTPRTGETQYF
TRBJ2-1,NA,few,TRBV25-1,16,TGTGCCAGCAGAGAGAACAGGGAATCCCTCTACAATGAGCAGTTCTTC,CASRENRESLYNEQFF
TRBJ2-7,TRBD2,few,TRBV7-2,17,TGTGCCAGCAGCCCTCCGGGACTAGCGTTCAGCTCCTACGAGCAGTACTTC,CASSPPGLAFSSYEQYF
TRBJ2-1,TRBD2,many,TRBV28,16,TGTGCCAGCAGTTCTAGCGGGGAGCTCGGACACAATGAGCAGTTCTTC,CASSSSGELGHNEQFF
TRBJ2-2,NA,many,TRBV3-1,13,TGTGCCAGCAGCCAAGTCGTAACCGGGGAGCTGTTTTTT,CASSQVVTGELFF
TRBJ2-1,TRBD2,few,TRBV7-2,22,TGTGCCAGCAGCTCCCCCCGCTCCGGGACTAGCGGATCTAGTGGGATATACAATGAGCAGTTCTTC,CASSSPRSGTSGSSGIYNEQFF
TRBJ2-5,TRBD2,many,TRBV28,16,TGTGCCAGCAGTCTCCCACCATGGGGGGGGCAAGAGACCCAGTACTTC,CASSLPPWGGQETQYF
TRBJ1-5,NA,few,TRBV28,12,TGTGCCAGCGGTGTGGGCAATCAGCCCCAGCATTTT,CASGVGNQPQHF
TRBJ2-1,NA,NA,TRBV7-3,13,TGTGCCAGCAGCTTCAATCCGTACAATGAGCAGTTCTTC,CASSFNPYNEQFF
TRBJ1-1,NA,few,TRBV20-1,15,TGCAGTGCTAGAGATCCTAGGACACCGAACACTGAAGCTTTCTTT,CSARDPRTPNTEAFF
TRBJ2-1,NA,NA,TRBV6-1,12,TGTGCCAGCAGCCTTTCCTGGGGTGAGCAGTTCTTC,CASSLSWGEQFF
TRBJ1-3,NA,few,TRBV6-1,15,TGTGCCAGCATCTTTCGGGGCAGGAGTCGAAACACCATATATTTT,CASIFRGRSRNTIYF
TRBJ1-4,NA,few,TRBV2,17,TGTGCCAGCAGGATACAGGGTCCGTTCGCAACTAATGAAAAACTGTTTTTT,CASRIQGPFATNEKLFF
TRBJ1-2,NA,few,TRBV25-1,13,TGTGCCAGCGGCCCGGCCCCTGGGGGTGGCTACACCTTC,CASGPAPGGGYTF
TRBJ2-1,NA,many,TRBV2,14,TGTGCCAGCAGTGAGGGGGGCTCCTACAATGAGCAGTTCTTC,CASSEGGSYNEQFF
TRBJ1-1,NA,NA,TRBV7-3,13,TGTGCCAGCAGCCACTTGGGGGAAACTGAAGCTTTCTTT,CASSHLGETEAFF
TRBJ2-7,NA,NA,TRBV5-1,15,TGCGCCAGCAGCGGAAATAGCGGAGGGGCGTCTGAGCAGTACTTC,CASSGNSGGASEQYF
TRBJ1-1,NA,NA,TRBV5-1,14,TGCGCCAGCACCTCTTTAGGAGGGGAAACTGAAGCTTTCTTT,CASTSLGGETEAFF
TRBJ1-1,NA,many,TRBV6-5,19,TGTGCCAGCAGTTACTCGAATCTCAGGAGTTTTACGGTGAACACTGAAGCTTTCTTT,CASSYSNLRSFTVNTEAFF
TRBJ2-3,TRBD2,few,TRBV24-1,15,TGTGCCACCAGTGGGAGCGGGAGGCCCACAGATACGCAGTATTTT,CATSGSGRPTDTQYF
TRBJ2-7,NA,few,TRBV5-8,15,TGTGCCAGCAGCTTGACAGGGAGTGGCTCCTACGAGCAGTACTTC,CASSLTGSGSYEQYF
TRBJ2-4,NA,NA,TRBV6-1,16,TGTGCCAGCAGTGAATGGGGGTCGCCGGCCAAAAACATTCAGTACTTC,CASSEWGSPAKNIQYF